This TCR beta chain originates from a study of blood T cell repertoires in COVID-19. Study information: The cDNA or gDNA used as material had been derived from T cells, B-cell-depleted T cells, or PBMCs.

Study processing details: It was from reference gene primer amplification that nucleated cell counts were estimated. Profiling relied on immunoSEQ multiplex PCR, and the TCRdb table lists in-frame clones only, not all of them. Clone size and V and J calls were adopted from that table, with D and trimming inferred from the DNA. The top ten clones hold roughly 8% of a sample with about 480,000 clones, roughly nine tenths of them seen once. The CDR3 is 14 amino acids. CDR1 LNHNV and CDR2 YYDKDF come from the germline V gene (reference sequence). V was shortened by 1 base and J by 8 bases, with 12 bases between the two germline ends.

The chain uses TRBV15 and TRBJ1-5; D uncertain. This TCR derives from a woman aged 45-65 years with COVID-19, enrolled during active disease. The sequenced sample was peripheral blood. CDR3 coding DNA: TGTGCCACCAGCAGAGGCAGTGGCCGGGAGCCCCAGCATTTT. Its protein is CATSRGSGREPQHF.